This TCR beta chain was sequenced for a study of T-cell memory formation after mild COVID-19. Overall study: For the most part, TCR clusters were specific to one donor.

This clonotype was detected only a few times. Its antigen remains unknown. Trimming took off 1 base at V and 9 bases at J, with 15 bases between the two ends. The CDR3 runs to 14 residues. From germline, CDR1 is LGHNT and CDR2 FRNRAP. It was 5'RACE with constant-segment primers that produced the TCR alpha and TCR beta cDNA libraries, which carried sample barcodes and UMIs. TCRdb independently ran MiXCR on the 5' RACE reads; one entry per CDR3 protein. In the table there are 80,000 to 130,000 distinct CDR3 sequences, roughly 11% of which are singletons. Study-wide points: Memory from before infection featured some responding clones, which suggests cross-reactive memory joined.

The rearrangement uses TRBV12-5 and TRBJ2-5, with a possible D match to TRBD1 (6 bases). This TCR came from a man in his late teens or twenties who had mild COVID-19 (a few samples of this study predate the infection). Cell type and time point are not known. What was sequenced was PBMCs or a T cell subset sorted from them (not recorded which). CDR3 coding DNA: TGTGCTAGTGGTTTGGGGGGACACGACCGGGCCCAGTACTTC. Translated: CASGLGGHDRAQYF.